This T cell receptor (beta chain) was sequenced for a study of blood T cell repertoires in COVID-19. Trimming removed 0 bases at V and 4 bases at J, with 11 bases between. This CDR3 is built from 15 residues. CDR1 SGHRS and CDR2 YFSETQ come from the germline V gene. Data came from immunoSEQ multiplex PCR; TCRdb stores just in-frame clones and leaves some out. The sample holds 300,000 to 350,000 clones, around nine tenths seen once. This clone was seen more than once but under ten times. Participants came from 20 to 25 US areas, aged about 18 to 100 years. Each participant's cohort was designated according to participant-reported clinical history. The study recruited exposed participants who had met a COVID-19 case within 2 weeks before entry.

This TCR derives from a woman aged 25 to 39 who had been exposed to COVID-19. V usage is TRBV5-1 and J usage is TRBJ1-3; D call uncertain. Sequencing was performed on PBMCs or T cells enriched from blood (not recorded which). This CDR3 reads CASSLAVNGGNTIYF. CDR3 coding DNA: TGCGCCAGCAGCTTGGCCGTTAACGGGGGAAACACCATATATTTT.